A single sample is the source of the 15 T cell receptor beta chains below, sequenced in a study of blood T cell repertoires in COVID-19. Profiled with immunoSEQ multiplex PCR; TCRdb holds only in-frame clones, not every one. The table lists hundreds of thousands of clones, nearly 90% of them singletons. Input material: PBMCs or T cells enriched from blood (not recorded which). The receptors were sampled from a woman between 40 and 55 years old with acute COVID-19.

A few counts support this clone. V is TRBV7-9 and J is TRBJ1-5, with D tentatively TRBD1 (5 bases). CDR3 size: 15 residues. Trimming shortened V by 1 base and J by 5 bases, and 12 bases separated the two germline ends. Germline loops: CDR1 SEHNR, CDR2 FQNEAQ (reference sequence). In DNA form, the CDR3 reads TGTGCCAGCAGCTTAGGGTCCGGGGGAGATCAGCCCCAGCATTTT. Its translation is CASSLGSGGDQPQHF.

This rearrangement joins TRBV25-1 to TRBJ1-2; D is perhaps TRBD1 (5 bases). Per the germline V gene, CDR1 is MGHDK and CDR2 is SYGVNS. V was cut by 5 bases and J by 2 bases, with 18 bases left in between. This CDR3 has 16 amino acids. Here the CDR3 DNA reads TGTGCCAGCAGTACCTCGGGGGGGGAAGGAAACTATGGCTACACCTTC. Amino acids: CASSTSGGEGNYGYTF.

The gene calls are TRBV23-1 and TRBJ2-1; 7 bases map to TRBD1. TRBV23-1 is recorded as an ORF, its role being uncertain. The V and J ends lost 4 bases and 15 bases, in that order; junction bases with no gene match: 6. This CDR3 has 11 residues. The CDR3 sequence is CASSLTGVVFF. The CDR3 coding sequence is TGCGCCAGCAGTCTTACAGGGGTCGTGTTCTTC.

The chain recombines TRBV24-1 with TRBJ2-2; 7 bases align to TRBD2. The CDR3 runs 16 residues. Germline trimming cut 0 bases from V and 6 bases from J; bases unmatched to any gene: 6. The germline V gene has CDR1 KGHDR and CDR2 SFDVKD. CDR3 DNA: TGTGCCACCAGTGATTTGTTGGGAGGGCCCTCCGGGGAGCTGTTTTTT. The encoded protein is CATSDLLGGPSGELFF.

V and J are TRBV7-9 and TRBJ1-4, with a possible D match to TRBD1 (5 bases). This CDR3 contains 13 residues. Germline V lookup: CDR1 SEHNR, CDR2 FQNEAQ (reference sequence). V lost 5 bases and J 6 bases, leaving 10 bases between the germline ends. The DNA of the CDR3 is TGTGCCAGCAGCCCCCCGGGGGATGAAAAACTGTTTTTT. This gives the protein CASSPPGDEKLFF.

The chain uses TRBV4-1 and TRBJ1-2; TRBD1 agrees at 10 bases. The CDR3 covers 14 residues. The ends lost 6 bases at V and 10 bases at J; junction bases unmatched: 11. Germline loops: CDR1 MGHRA, CDR2 YSYEKL. This CDR3 reads CASSQDRGLGDYTF. The CDR3 DNA reads as TGCGCCAGCAGTCAGGACAGGGGGTTAGGGGACTACACCTTC.

The genes are TRBV29-1 and TRBJ1-2; 8 bases map to TRBD1. Losses at the gene ends were 7 bases for V and 8 bases for J; bases not matched to a gene: 9. The CDR3 runs 12 residues. The germline CDR1 and CDR2 sequences are SQVTM and ANQGSEA. As DNA, the CDR3 is TGCAGCGCTGGAGAGCAGGGGGCGGGCTACACCTTC. Translation gives CSAGEQGAGYTF.

DNA of the CDR3: TGCGCCAGCAGCGCGGGACCTCGGGGTCCACCCCTCCACTTT. This translates into CASSAGPRGPPLHF. This chain connects TRBV5-1 to TRBJ1-6, with D tentatively TRBD1 (5 bases). The CDR3 length is 14 residues. CDR1 and CDR2 from the germline V gene are SGHRS and YFSETQ. Trimming removed 4 bases at V and 11 bases at J, with 16 bases between.

This chain joins TRBV19 and TRBJ1-5; TRBD1 might be the D (5 bases). Looked up from germline, CDR1 is LNHDA and CDR2 is SQIVND (reference sequence). The CDR3 contains 13 residues. V lost 9 bases and J lost 2, with 11 bases in between. CDR3 sequence (DNA): TGTGCCAGCGGGGGGACGGGCAATCAGCCCCAGCATTTT. It is translated as CASGGTGNQPQHF.

For this clone: A much larger clone is a single base away; this may be a read error. Written as DNA, the CDR3 is TGTGCCAGCAGTCGGACAGCTAACTATGGCTACACCTTC. It encodes CASSRTANYGYTF. The V gene is TRBV2, the J gene TRBJ1-2; D might be TRBD1 (6 bases). The length of the CDR3 is 13 residues. Trimming pared 5 bases from V and 0 bases from J, leaving 7 bases between. CDR1 is SNHLY and CDR2 is FYNNEI in the germline V gene.

The rearrangement links TRBV7-8 to TRBJ1-1, with TRBD1 matching over 7 bases. Germline assignment: CDR1 SGHVS and CDR2 FQNEAQ. V trimming: 8 bases; J trimming: 4 bases; junction bases outside the gene matches: 13. There are 15 residues in the CDR3. The CDR3 bases are TGTGCCAGCTCCAACCAGGGGGGTACTGGCACTGAAGCTTTCTTT. It codes for CASSNQGGTGTEAFF.

The rearrangement uses TRBV15 and TRBJ1-2, with 9 bases identical to TRBD1. Trimming cost V 0 bases and J 5 bases; bases outside gene matches: 1. This CDR3 is 14 amino acids long. The germline CDR1 and CDR2 sequences are LNHNV and YYDKDF (reference sequence). In nucleotides, the CDR3 is TGTGCCACCAGCAGAGAGACAGGGGGATATGGCTACACCTTC. This gives the protein CATSRETGGYGYTF.

This sequence joins TRBV6-5 and TRBJ2-3; D uncertain. Trimming cost V 3 bases and J 4 bases, with 14 bases left between them. The germline gives CDR1 MNHEY, CDR2 SVGAGI. This CDR3 contains 15 residues. The CDR3 region has the DNA TGTGCCAGCAGTTATAACAGAGTTGGTGCAGATACGCAGTATTTT. Residues: CASSYNRVGADTQYF.

This clone has more than one count but fewer than ten. The rearrangement links TRBV24-1 to TRBJ2-1, with 8 bases fitting TRBD1. The CDR3 loop spans 16 amino acids. The germline gives CDR1 KGHDR, CDR2 SFDVKD. J gave up 4 bases and V 5 bases, and 9 bases lay outside the gene matches. DNA for the CDR3: TGTGCCACCAGTGGTACCGGGACAGGCGTTTACAATGAGCAGTTCTTC. This encodes CATSGTGTGVYNEQFF.

The gene calls are TRBV18 and TRBJ1-3; no definite D call. Trimming pared 6 bases from V and 0 bases from J, leaving 18 bases between. Looked up from germline, CDR1 is KGHSH and CDR2 is LQKENI. The CDR3 consists of 17 residues. CDR3 bases: TGTGCCAGCTCTGCCCAATGGGGAGCGGACTCTGGAAACACCATATATTTT. Its translation: CASSAQWGADSGNTIYF. Drawing the rest from reference TRBV18 and TRBJ1-3, the complete variable domain is NAGVMQNPRHLVRRRGQEARLRCSPMKGHSHVYWYRQLPEEGLKFMVYLQKENIIDESGMPKERFSAEFPKEGPSILRIQQVVRGDSAAYFCASSAQWGADSGNTIYFGEGSWLTVV.